This TCR beta chain was identified during a study of blood T cell repertoires in COVID-19. About the study: Samples taken during acute and convalescent COVID-19 were collected in the United States, Italy and Spain. Nucleic acid was either cDNA or gDNA, and it came from T cells, B-cell-depleted T cells, or PBMCs.

Patients of the Seattle cohort, enrolled during active infection, were followed longitudinally. The length of the CDR3 is 16 residues. Germline CDR1 SQVTM, CDR2 ANQGSEA. The junction had 16 bases not matched to a gene; V was cut back by 8 bases and J by 4 bases. Assay used: immunoSEQ multiplex PCR; TCRdb lists only in-frame clones, some missing. The sample lists about 160,000 clones; less than 85% were seen once. The receptor was derived from a woman between 40 and 50 years old with COVID-19, enrolled during active disease. This chain links TRBV29-1 with TRBJ2-3; 9 bases match TRBD1. The sample was peripheral blood. CDR3 residues: CSLEGETGGNSDTQYF. In nucleotides, the CDR3 is TGCAGCCTGGAAGGGGAAACAGGGGGCAATTCAGATACGCAGTATTTT.